This is a list of T cell receptor beta chains from one sample in a study of blood T cell repertoires in COVID-19. TCRdb's table, derived via immunoSEQ multiplex PCR, lists solely in-frame clones and lacks some. The sample holds some 250,000 clones, just over 90% seen once. The sequenced material came from PBMCs or T cells enriched from blood (not recorded which). Receptors were obtained from a woman aged 40 to 49 with acute COVID-19. Each CDR3 is given with its conserved first and last residue. The size field is filled for only some rows; it gives once, few, many or a size class.

j_gene	v_gene	len	abundance	CDR3aa
TRBJ2-5	TRBV7-2	15	-	CASSLVLAVFETQYF
TRBJ2-5	TRBV4-2	17	-	CASSQDLIAGGQETQYF
TRBJ1-2	TRBV3-1/TRBV3-2	14	-	CASSQRPGDSGYTF
TRBJ2-3	TRBV15	15	-	CATSRLAGLWDTQYF
TRBJ2-1	TRBV25-1	14	-	CASRDSTKYNEQFF
TRBJ1-1	TRBV27	13	-	CASSPRRDTEAFF
TRBJ2-7	TRBV19	13	once	CASGREGRYEQYF
TRBJ2-4	TRBV3-1/TRBV3-2	15	once	CASSQEGRTSGIQYF
TRBJ1-2	TRBV10-3	14	-	CAISESGQNYGYTF
TRBJ2-3	TRBV28	17	-	CASSFSTRRKKEGTQYF
TRBJ1-2	TRBV18	13	-	CASSPPERDGYTF
TRBJ1-6	TRBV19	17	-	CASSINGGSSYNSPLHF
TRBJ2-7	TRBV10-3	15	-	CAISESTDIPYEQYF
TRBJ1-5	TRBV28	14	-	CASKPGQGSQPQHF
TRBJ2-1	TRBV18	16	-	CASSPLGTSGSNEQFF
TRBJ1-5	TRBV19	17	-	CASSTLPGGVGNQPQHF
TRBJ2-3	TRBV7-9	15	-	CASSPRRESTDTQYF
TRBJ2-1	TRBV6-2/TRBV6-3	15	once	CASSTSSATYNEQFF
TRBJ2-2	TRBV30	14	once	CAWRSGLYTGELFF
TRBJ1-5	TRBV3-1/TRBV3-2	16	-	CASSQEGGGGNQPQHF
TRBJ1-2	TRBV5-1	15	-	CASSLPGGQGYGYTF
TRBJ2-5	TRBV28	14	once	CASSSRGIQETQYF
TRBJ2-7	TRBV7-2	13	-	CASSPTENSKQYF
TRBJ1-2	TRBV6-6	13	-	CASRPGGSYGYTF
TRBJ2-7	TRBV10-3	14	once	CAISEGQGGYEQYF
TRBJ2-7	TRBV28	14	-	CASSSRGGSYEQYF
TRBJ1-1	TRBV18	13	-	CASSRRENTEAFF
TRBJ2-4	TRBV6-5	13	once	CASSGDRQGIQYF
TRBJ1-5	TRBV27	17	-	CASRRTYLRQGNQPQHF